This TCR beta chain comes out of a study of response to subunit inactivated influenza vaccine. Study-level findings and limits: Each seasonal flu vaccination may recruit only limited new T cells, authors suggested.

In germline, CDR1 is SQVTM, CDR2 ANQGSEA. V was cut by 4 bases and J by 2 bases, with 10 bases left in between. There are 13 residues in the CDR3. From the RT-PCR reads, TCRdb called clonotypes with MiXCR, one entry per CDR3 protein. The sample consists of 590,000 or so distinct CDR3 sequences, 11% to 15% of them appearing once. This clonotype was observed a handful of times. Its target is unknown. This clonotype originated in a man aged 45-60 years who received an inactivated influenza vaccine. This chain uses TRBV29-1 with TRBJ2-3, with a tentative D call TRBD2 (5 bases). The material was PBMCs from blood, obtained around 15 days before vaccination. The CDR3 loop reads CSVGGRTTDTQYF. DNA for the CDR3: TGCAGCGTTGGAGGGCGTACCACAGATACGCAGTATTTT.